The 19 T cell receptor beta chains given below trace back to one sample, sequenced in a study of blood T cell repertoires in COVID-19. Only in-frame clones appear in the TCRdb table, and some are missing; sequencing was by immunoSEQ multiplex PCR. The profile shows about 190,000 clones, roughly 80% of them singletons. Sequenced input: peripheral blood. The receptors here all came from a woman in her 50s with acute or convalescent COVID-19.

This chain links TRBV5-1 with TRBJ2-1; 7 nucleotides agree with TRBD2. J was trimmed by 4 bases and V by 4 bases; bases with no gene match: 11. From germline, CDR1 is SGHRS and CDR2 YFSETQ. CDR3 length: 16 residues. The CDR3 DNA follows: TGCGCCAGCAGCCCTCTAAGCGGGACCCTATACAATGAGCAGTTCTTC. Translating it yields CASSPLSGTLYNEQFF.

The chain employs TRBV3-1 (or the pseudogene TRBV3-2) and TRBJ1-2; a weak D match, TRBD1 (5 bases). The CDR3 totals 13 residues. Per the germline V gene, CDR1 is LGHDT and CDR2 is YNNKEL (reference sequence). V shed 4 bases and J shed 6 bases, with 12 bases lying between them. In DNA form, the CDR3 reads TGTGCCAGCAGCCCCCGAAGACAGAATGGCTACACCTTC. It codes for CASSPRRQNGYTF.

This clone was seen just once. The chain carries TRBV5-6 and TRBJ1-2; D is undetermined. The CDR3 has 13 residues. With 0 bases removed from V and 4 bases from J, the gap between germline ends came to 7 bases. CDR1 is SGHDT and CDR2 is YYEEEE in the germline V gene. Here the CDR3 reads CASSLERVYGYTF. CDR3 sequence (DNA): TGTGCCAGCAGCTTGGAACGAGTCTATGGCTACACCTTC.

This chain joins TRBV6-6 and TRBJ2-1; perhaps TRBD2 as D (5 bases). Trimming shortened V by 2 bases and J by 0 bases, and 8 bases separated the two germline ends. This CDR3 region has 15 residues. CDR1 and CDR2 (germline): MNHNY, SVGAGI (reference sequence). DNA of the CDR3: TGTGCCAGCAGTTACAGAGCGGACTCCTACAATGAGCAGTTCTTC. Encoded protein: CASSYRADSYNEQFF.

This clone was recorded once. V gene TRBV28 combines with J gene TRBJ1-6; possibly TRBD1 for D (5 bases). This CDR3 comprises 16 residues. Trimming removed 3 bases at V and 0 bases at J, with 9 bases between. In germline, CDR1 is MDHEN, CDR2 SYDVKM. The chain's CDR3 is CASSFRVGSYNSPLHF. CDR3 nucleotides: TGTGCCAGCAGTTTCAGGGTGGGCTCCTATAATTCACCCCTCCACTTT.

This chain joins TRBV11-3 and TRBJ2-1; 15 nucleotides align to TRBD2. Germline CDR1 is SGHNT and CDR2 is YENEEA. The V segment lost 3 bases and the J segment 10 bases; nucleotides outside the gene matches: 4. The CDR3 totals 15 residues. The CDR3 DNA reads as TGTGCCAGCAGCTTGTGGACTAGCGGGAGGGACGAGCAGTTCTTC. Residues: CASSLWTSGRDEQFF.

This chain connects TRBV15 to TRBJ1-2, with unresolved D. Germline CDR1 is LNHNV and CDR2 is YYDKDF (reference sequence). The CDR3 is made up of 14 amino acids. Deletions cut 0 bases from V and 10 bases from J, with 15 bases between. The CDR3 coding sequence is TGTGCCACCAGCAGAGACCCCTCACGGAGTATCTACACCTTC. It translates to CATSRDPSRSIYTF.

The V call is TRBV30, the J call TRBJ2-1; unclear D gene. Trimming cost V 0 bases and J 4 bases, with 4 bases left between them. The CDR3 contains 12 residues. CDR1 GTSNPN and CDR2 SVGIG come from the germline V gene (reference sequence). The CDR3 nucleotides read TGTGCCTGGAGTGTACAGTACAATGAGCAGTTCTTC. It translates to CAWSVQYNEQFF.

The rearrangement joins TRBV27 to TRBJ1-5; TRBD1 aligns across 9 bases. Germline CDR1 MNHEY, CDR2 SMNVEV (reference sequence). J was trimmed by 0 bases and V by 5 bases; bases with no gene match: 11. The CDR3 has 18 amino acids. The CDR3 DNA reads as TGTGCCAGCAGTCCGGACAGGGGAAGTACCTATAGCAATCAGCCCCAGCATTTT. It yields the protein CASSPDRGSTYSNQPQHF.

The gene calls are TRBV5-1 and TRBJ1-5; tentative D call: TRBD1 (5 bases). The CDR3 is 15 amino acids. Germline V gene data show CDR1 as SGHRS and CDR2 as YFSETQ. V was shortened by 0 bases and J by 5 bases, with 12 bases between the two germline ends. The CDR3 spells CASSLAGGIYQPQHF. The DNA of the CDR3 is TGCGCCAGCAGCTTGGCCGGGGGAATCTATCAGCCCCAGCATTTT.

The rearrangement uses TRBV11-2 and TRBJ1-4, with a possible D match to TRBD1 (5 bases). Germline CDR1 reads SGHAT; CDR2 reads FQNNGV. Trimming took 2 bases from V and 3 from J, leaving 10 bases between them. The CDR3 runs 15 residues. The DNA of the CDR3 is TGTGCCAGCAGCTTAAGCGGGGCGGCTAATGAAAAACTGTTTTTT. Protein sequence: CASSLSGAANEKLFF.

The chain combines TRBV2 with TRBJ2-3; TRBD2 might be the D (6 bases). The CDR3 runs to 13 residues. The germline V and J ends were trimmed by 8 bases and 3 bases, with 12 bases remaining between them. Germline lookup yields CDR1 SNHLY and CDR2 FYNNEI. CDR3 nucleotide sequence: TGTGCCAGCGCCGGGACTCGGACAGATACGCAGTATTTT. Translated, it gives CASAGTRTDTQYF. The variable domain in full, with the rest retrieved from reference TRBV2 and TRBJ2-3, is EPEVTQTPSHQVTQMGQEVILRCVPISNHLYFYWYRQILGQKVEFLVSFYNNEISEKSEIFDDQFSVERPDGSNFTLKIRSTKLEDSAMYFCASAGTRTDTQYFGPGTRLTVL.

This clone occurred a few times. The genes are TRBV10-2 and TRBJ2-7, with D possibly matching TRBD1 (6 bases). The CDR3 extends over 13 amino acids. Looked up from germline, CDR1 is WSHSY and CDR2 is SAAADI. V lost 7 bases, J lost 3 bases, and 13 bases lay in between. Here the CDR3 reads CASTGDTYYEQYF. The CDR3 nucleotides read TGCGCCAGCACCGGGGACACCTACTACGAGCAGTACTTC.

This chain connects TRBV6-6 to TRBJ2-7, with D possibly matching TRBD2 (7 bases). The V gene's germline CDR1 is MNHNY and CDR2 SVGAGI (reference sequence). The CDR3 runs 11 residues. The V gene lost 11 bases and the J gene lost 5 bases, with 13 bases spanning the gap. The CDR3 is CARKGGDEQYF. CDR3 in DNA: TGTGCCCGGAAAGGGGGGGACGAGCAGTACTTC.

The sample holds one count of this clone. The V and J genes are TRBV7-2 and TRBJ1-4; D perhaps matches TRBD1 (5 bases). The length of the CDR3 is 15 residues. The germline V gene encodes CDR1 SGHTA and CDR2 FQGNSA. The germline V and J ends were trimmed by 2 bases and 0 bases, with 7 bases remaining between them. In DNA, the CDR3 is TGTGCCAGCAGCTTACAGGGATCAACTAATGAAAAACTGTTTTTT. The encoded protein is CASSLQGSTNEKLFF.

V and J are TRBV12-3 or TRBV12-4 and TRBJ1-2; a weak D match, TRBD1 (5 bases). The CDR3 contains 12 residues. Trimming removed 3 bases at V and 7 bases at J, with 9 bases between. DNA for the CDR3: TGTGCCAGCAGTTTCACAGGAGCTGGCTACACCTTC. Its translation is CASSFTGAGYTF.

The J gene is TRBJ2-3, the V gene TRBV3-1 (or the pseudogene TRBV3-2); the match to TRBD2 covers 9 bases. Germline-derived CDR1 and CDR2 are LGHDT and YNNKEL (reference sequence). The CDR3 sequence is 14 residues long. V trimming: 3 bases; J trimming: 3 bases; junction bases outside the gene matches: 1. This CDR3 reads CASSQTSGTDTQYF. In nucleotides, the CDR3 is TGTGCCAGCAGCCAGACTAGCGGTACAGATACGCAGTATTTT.

V gene TRBV6-2 or TRBV6-3 combines with J gene TRBJ1-5; D perhaps matches TRBD1 (6 bases). V shed 5 bases and J shed 4 bases, with 9 bases lying between them. CDR1 is MNHEY and CDR2 is SVGEGT in the germline V gene. CDR3 size: 13 residues. The CDR3 region is CASSMDRNQPQHF. The CDR3 DNA reads as TGTGCCAGCAGTATGGACAGAAATCAGCCCCAGCATTTT.

A single count supports this clone. The V gene is TRBV30, the J gene TRBJ1-2; D might be TRBD1 (5 bases). The CDR3 spans 13 residues. Deletions cut 5 bases from V and 6 bases from J, with 16 bases between. Germline CDR1 reads GTSNPN; CDR2 reads SVGIG (reference sequence). The DNA for the CDR3 is TGTGCCTGGGGGCGGGGGAGCTCCGATGGCTACACCTTC. It encodes CAWGRGSSDGYTF.